This T cell receptor beta chain was sequenced in a study of blood T cell repertoires in COVID-19. Produced via immunoSEQ multiplex PCR; TCRdb's table is partial and in-frame only. The sample holds a few hundred thousand clones, 85% to 90% seen once. J lost 7 bases, V lost 2 bases, and 5 bases had no gene match. CDR1 and CDR2 (germline): LGHNA, YNFKEQ. The CDR3 contains 16 residues. Seattle patients were enrolled while actively infected and followed longitudinally. This clone was detected only once. The sequence came from a woman aged 30 to 39 with COVID-19, enrolled during active disease. The J gene is TRBJ1-6, the V gene TRBV4-2; TRBD1 matches at 10 bases. Sequenced material: peripheral blood. The CDR3 loop reads CASSQSRTGGNSPLHF. The DNA for the CDR3 is TGTGCCAGCAGCCAATCCCGGACAGGGGGAAATTCACCCCTCCACTTT.